This passage covers 30 T cell receptor beta chains from one sample sequenced in a study of blood T cell repertoires in COVID-19. Libraries were prepared by immunoSEQ multiplex PCR; TCRdb keeps only in-frame clonotypes and omits some of them. Of 120,000 to 150,000 clones in the sample, roughly 90% were seen once. What was sequenced was peripheral blood. Receptors originate from a woman aged 50 to 60 with acute or convalescent COVID-19.

Comments on this clone: The same CDR3 can be traced to other DNA sequences in this sample. CDR3 nucleotide sequence: TGTGCCAGCAGCCAGGACAGGGGGCAAGGCAATCAGCCCCAGCATTTT. It encodes CASSQDRGQGNQPQHF. The chain has TRBV3-1 (or the pseudogene TRBV3-2) and TRBJ1-5; TRBD1 matches at 11 bases. The CDR3 is made up of 16 amino acids. The junction had 3 bases not matched to a gene; V was cut back by 3 bases and J by 2 bases. The germline V gene has CDR1 LGHDT and CDR2 YNNKEL (reference sequence).

Note on this clone: The sample holds other DNA sequences that translate to the same CDR3. Here the CDR3 reads CASSVVPSSGNTIYF. The CDR3, as DNA: TGTGCCAGCAGCGTAGTCCCCAGCTCTGGAAACACCATATATTTT. This sequence joins TRBV9 and TRBJ1-3; D ambiguous. Germline values: CDR1 SGDLS, CDR2 YYNGEE. With 0 bases removed from V and 0 bases from J, the gap between germline ends came to 7 bases. The CDR3 runs to 15 residues.

The CDR3 is CASSLGGSAYEQYF. As DNA, the CDR3 is TGTGCCAGCAGCTTAGGCGGGAGCGCCTACGAGCAGTACTTC. V is TRBV7-9 and J is TRBJ2-7, with 7 bases matching TRBD2. The length of the CDR3 is 14 residues. CDR1 is SEHNR, CDR2 FQNEAQ, per germline (reference sequence). V trimming: 1 base; J trimming: 2 bases; junction bases outside the gene matches: 2.

The chain carries TRBV2 and TRBJ2-7, with a weak D call TRBD1 (6 bases). Germline V gene sequence: CDR1 SNHLY, CDR2 FYNNEI. V dropped 4 bases and J dropped 7 bases, with 20 bases sitting between them. This CDR3 contains 15 residues. Here the CDR3 reads CASSAGADQVGEQYF. The CDR3 DNA follows: TGTGCCAGCAGTGCAGGGGCGGACCAGGTTGGAGAGCAGTACTTC.

The rearrangement links TRBV7-9 to TRBJ2-6; D possibly corresponds to TRBD1 (6 bases). Trimming stripped 1 base from V and 12 bases from J, with 13 bases between. The germline V gene has CDR1 SEHNR and CDR2 FQNEAQ (reference sequence). The CDR3 contains 14 residues. CDR3 nucleotides: TGTGCCAGCAGCTTAGACAGGGTAACCCTCGTCCTGACTTTC. It is translated as CASSLDRVTLVLTF.

As to this clone: Other DNA sequences from this sample encode an identical CDR3 as well. The gene calls are TRBV19 and TRBJ1-1; D possibly corresponds to TRBD1 (5 bases). The CDR3 contains 14 residues. V gave up 1 base and J gave up 2 bases, with 8 bases separating them. Germline loops: CDR1 LNHDA, CDR2 SQIVND (reference sequence). DNA for the CDR3: TGTGCCAGTAGTATAGGACAGCTTAACACTGAAGCTTTCTTT. Its translation: CASSIGQLNTEAFF.

The chain carries TRBV7-9 and TRBJ1-2; TRBD1 might be the D (5 bases). CDR1 and CDR2 from the germline V gene are SEHNR and FQNEAQ (reference sequence). The CDR3 covers 14 residues. V shed 1 base and J shed 3 bases, with 9 bases lying between them. The CDR3 nucleotides are TGTGCCAGCAGCTTAGTGGCGACAGACTATGGCTACACCTTC. This encodes CASSLVATDYGYTF.

V is TRBV25-1 and J is TRBJ2-1, with TRBD2 as a possible D gene (6 bases). The CDR3 contains 16 residues. V lost 5 bases and J lost 7, with 21 bases in between. Looked up from germline, CDR1 is MGHDK and CDR2 is SYGVNS. CDR3 protein: CASSLRAGSAKNEQFF. CDR3 sequence (DNA): TGTGCCAGCAGTTTAAGGGCGGGATCAGCGAAAAATGAGCAGTTCTTC.

This rearrangement joins TRBV11-2 to TRBJ1-3; TRBD1 is a possible D gene (6 bases). Trimming removed 5 bases at V and 2 bases at J, with 13 bases between. This CDR3 has 15 residues. In germline, CDR1 is SGHAT, CDR2 FQNNGV. Here the CDR3 reads CASSQAGGTGNTIYF. Here the CDR3 DNA reads TGTGCCAGCAGCCAGGCGGGGGGCACTGGAAACACCATATATTTT.

This clone has just one count. The genes are TRBV7-6 and TRBJ2-7; the match to TRBD1 covers 9 bases. CDR1 SGHVS and CDR2 FNYEAQ come from the germline V gene. V shed 4 bases, J shed 5 bases, and the junction held 12 bases outside the gene matches. The CDR3 runs 16 residues. The CDR3 sequence: CASSWGAGQGNDEQYF. CDR3 sequence (DNA): TGTGCCAGCAGCTGGGGAGCTGGACAGGGGAACGACGAGCAGTACTTC.

The gene calls are TRBV27 and TRBJ2-2; TRBD2 is a possible D gene (6 bases). Between the trimmed V and J ends, which lost 3 bases and 1 base, there was a span of 12 bases. Germline V gene data show CDR1 as MNHEY and CDR2 as SMNVEV (reference sequence). The CDR3 runs to 16 residues. CDR3 sequence reads: CASSFIAGGNTGELFF. CDR3 coding DNA: TGTGCCAGCAGTTTCATCGCCGGGGGGAACACCGGGGAGCTGTTTTTT.

The V and J genes are TRBV19 and TRBJ2-7; D possibly corresponds to TRBD2 (5 bases). This CDR3 contains 15 residues. Germline-derived CDR1 and CDR2 are LNHDA and SQIVND (reference sequence). V gave up 4 bases and J gave up 4 bases, with 17 bases separating them. The CDR3 loop is CASSTPFGIPYEQYF. CDR3 DNA: TGTGCCAGTAGTACCCCTTTCGGGATCCCATACGAGCAGTACTTC. Combining the CDR3 with reference TRBV19 and TRBJ2-7 gives the whole variable domain DGGITQSPKYLFRKEGQNVTLSCEQNLNHDAMYWYRQDPGQGLRLIYYSQIVNDFQKGDIAEGYSVSREKKESFPLTVTSAQKNPTAFYLCASSTPFGIPYEQYFGPGTRLTVT.

The V and J genes are TRBV24-1 and TRBJ2-1; 12 bases map to TRBD2. The CDR3 consists of 16 residues. The junction had 4 bases not matched to a gene; V was cut back by 0 bases and J by 8 bases. Germline V gene lookup returns CDR1 KGHDR and CDR2 SFDVKD. The CDR3 is CATSDLTSGGRDEQFF. CDR3 nucleotide sequence: TGTGCCACCAGTGATTTGACTAGCGGGGGGAGGGATGAGCAGTTCTTC.

This sequence joins TRBV7-2 and TRBJ2-3; D is unresolved. V lost 3 bases and J lost 8, with 15 bases in between. The CDR3 has 14 amino acids. CDR1 is SGHTA, CDR2 FQGNSA, per germline. CDR3 sequence: CASSLSSYMATQYF. The CDR3 nucleotides are TGTGCCAGCAGCTTGTCCTCTTACATGGCTACGCAGTATTTT.

This chain uses TRBV7-9 with TRBJ2-7; 9 nucleotides agree with TRBD2. Germline-derived CDR1 and CDR2 are SEHNR and FQNEAQ (reference sequence). The V and J ends lost 5 bases and 7 bases, in that order; junction bases with no gene match: 9. The CDR3 consists of 14 residues. The CDR3 DNA is TGTGCCAGCAGCCCCTTAGCGGGGGCGGGGGAGCAGTACTTC. As protein: CASSPLAGAGEQYF.

The sample holds one count of this clone. This sequence joins TRBV7-3 and TRBJ1-6; a weak D match, TRBD1 (6 bases). The CDR3 has 15 amino acids. The germline CDR1 and CDR2 sequences are SGHTA and FQGTGA. Trimming took 4 bases from V and 5 from J, leaving 12 bases between them. CDR3 sequence (DNA): TGTGCCAGCAGCTGGTCGGGACAAAATAATTCACCCCTCCACTTT. It encodes CASSWSGQNNSPLHF.

The chain has TRBV3-1 (or the pseudogene TRBV3-2) and TRBJ2-1; a possible D gene is TRBD2 (6 bases). Trimming removed 0 bases from V and 8 bases from J, with 14 bases in between. The CDR3 runs 15 residues. Germline V CDR1 and CDR2: LGHDT, YNNKEL (reference sequence). CDR3: CASSQDGGTRDEQFF. As DNA, the CDR3 is TGTGCCAGCAGCCAAGACGGGGGAACGCGGGATGAGCAGTTCTTC.

The rearrangement links TRBV4-1 to TRBJ2-1; 8 bases align to TRBD2. The trim removed 0 bases at V and 7 bases at J, leaving 11 bases unmatched. The CDR3 is 17 amino acids. In germline, CDR1 is MGHRA, CDR2 YSYEKL. The CDR3 DNA reads TGCGCCAGCAGCCAAGATCGGACCGGGGGGGGCGAGAATGAGCAGTTCTTC. Its protein product is CASSQDRTGGGENEQFF.

This clone has only one observation. Distinct nucleotide sequences in the sample also encode this CDR3. V is TRBV5-1 and J is TRBJ2-3; D not certain. Germline loops: CDR1 SGHRS, CDR2 YFSETQ. The V and J ends lost 5 bases and 2 bases respectively, with 3 bases between them. This CDR3 spans 11 amino acids. CDR3: CASSLTDTQYF. The CDR3 DNA follows: TGCGCCAGCAGTCTCACAGATACGCAGTATTTT.

The chain employs TRBV3-1 (or the pseudogene TRBV3-2) and TRBJ2-6; 8 nucleotides align to TRBD2. Germline CDR1 is LGHDT and CDR2 is YNNKEL (reference sequence). The CDR3 loop spans 16 amino acids. V lost 1 base, J lost 4 bases, and 3 bases stayed unmatched. CDR3 nucleotide sequence: TGTGCCAGCAGCCAAGGGACTAGCAACGGGGCCAACGTCCTGACTTTC. This codes for CASSQGTSNGANVLTF.

The rearrangement uses TRBV7-8 and TRBJ2-2; D gene ambiguous. V was cut by 1 base and J by 2 bases, with 11 bases left in between. The length of the CDR3 is 16 residues. Germline loops: CDR1 SGHVS, CDR2 FQNEAQ. CDR3 protein: CASSLVLGPNTGELFF. The CDR3 DNA sequence: TGTGCCAGCAGCTTAGTATTGGGCCCCAACACCGGGGAGCTGTTTTTT.

The chain combines TRBV7-2 with TRBJ1-3; 8 bases match TRBD1. Germline CDR1 is SGHTA and CDR2 is FQGNSA. The CDR3 is 16 amino acids. V was pared by 6 bases and J by 0 bases, with 7 bases of the junction left unmatched. The CDR3 sequence is CASSLHGTGSGNTIYF. CDR3 DNA sequence: TGTGCCAGCAGTCTACACGGGACAGGCTCTGGAAACACCATATATTTT. Full variable domain (outside the CDR3, taken from reference TRBV7-2 and TRBJ1-3): GAGVSQSPSNKVTEKGKDVELRCDPISGHTALYWYRQSLGQGLEFLIYFQGNSAPDKSGLPSDRFSAERTGGSVSTLTIQRTQQEDSAVYLCASSLHGTGSGNTIYFGEGSWLTVV.

The chain uses TRBV11-3 and TRBJ2-7, with D hard to call. Germline CDR1 is SGHNT and CDR2 is YENEEA. Trimming cost V 1 base and J 10 bases, with 14 bases left between them. CDR3 length equals 13 residues. CDR3 residues: CASSLGLAYAQYF. CDR3 nucleotides: TGTGCCAGCAGCTTAGGATTGGCATACGCCCAGTACTTC.

V gene TRBV6-5 combines with J gene TRBJ2-2; D remains unclear. The CDR3 consists of 11 residues. V was cut by 6 bases and J by 8 bases, with 7 bases left in between. Per the germline V gene, CDR1 is MNHEY and CDR2 is SVGAGI. The DNA of the CDR3 is TGTGCCAGCAGCAGGCCAGGGGAGCTGTTTTTT. It encodes CASSRPGELFF.

In its sample, this clone was seen once. The chain joins TRBV28 to TRBJ2-6, with 8 bases fitting TRBD1. Germline loops: CDR1 MDHEN, CDR2 SYDVKM. This CDR3 comprises 16 residues. Trimming at V came to 6 bases and at J to 0 bases, leaving 4 bases not matched to a gene. The CDR3 region is CASSWDRSSGANVLTF. CDR3 nucleotides: TGTGCCAGCAGCTGGGACAGGTCCTCTGGGGCCAACGTCCTGACTTTC. Full variable domain (outside the CDR3, taken from reference TRBV28 and TRBJ2-6): DVKVTQSSRYLVKRTGEKVFLECVQDMDHENMFWYRQDPGLGLRLIYFSYDVKMKEKGDIPEGYSVSREKKERFSLILESASTNQTSMYLCASSWDRSSGANVLTFGAGSRLTVL.

The rearrangement links TRBV5-1 to TRBJ2-5; possibly TRBD1 for D (5 bases). Germline V gives CDR1 SGHRS, CDR2 YFSETQ. This CDR3 has 15 amino acids. The V end lost 5 bases, the J end lost 5 bases, and 19 bases lay between the germline ends. The CDR3 region is CASSSTGTPLETQYF. CDR3 in DNA: TGCGCCAGCAGTTCCACAGGAACCCCCCTGGAGACCCAGTACTTC.

The chain uses TRBV21-1 and TRBJ2-7; the table's D call TRBD1 went unverified against the DNA. TRBV21-1 is recorded as a pseudogene. This CDR3 contains 15 residues. The CDR3 sequence: CASSNRGTGVYEQYF. CDR3 bases: TGTGCCAGCAGCAATAGGGGGACAGGGGTCTACGAGCAGTACTTC.

CDR3 sequence: CASSVAGGQASDTQYF. The DNA for the CDR3 is TGTGCCAGCAGCGTAGCCGGCGGGCAGGCATCAGATACGCAGTATTTT. The chain carries TRBV9 and TRBJ2-3, with TRBD2 as a possible D gene (5 bases). The CDR3 contains 16 residues. Deletions cut 0 bases from V and 4 bases from J, with 15 bases between. Germline CDR1 and CDR2: SGDLS and YYNGEE.

The chain joins TRBV5-1 to TRBJ1-1; D ambiguous. Germline CDR1 and CDR2: SGHRS and YFSETQ. Trimming shortened V by 4 bases and J by 2 bases, and 9 bases separated the two germline ends. The CDR3 totals 13 residues. This CDR3 is CASSAETNTEAFF. The CDR3 DNA sequence: TGCGCCAGCAGCGCCGAAACTAACACTGAAGCTTTCTTT.

The chain has TRBV13 and TRBJ1-5; TRBD1 matches 7 bases. Germline lookup yields CDR1 PRHDT and CDR2 FYEKMQ (reference sequence). Trimming cost V 0 bases and J 10 bases; bases outside gene matches: 12. The CDR3 extends over 16 amino acids. The CDR3 sequence is CASSLGRYHRGGPQHF. CDR3 DNA: TGTGCCAGCAGCTTAGGCAGGTATCACAGGGGTGGCCCCCAGCATTTT.